The present entry profiles one T cell receptor beta chain with its context. These data are taken from a study of blood T cell repertoires in COVID-19. Study information: Collection of acute and convalescent COVID-19 samples took place in the United States, Italy and Spain. T cells, B-cell-depleted T cells, or PBMCs supplied cDNA or gDNA.

Germline assignment: CDR1 SGHDT and CDR2 YYEEEE. Trimming cost V 1 base and J 2 bases, with 10 bases left between them. This CDR3 has 15 amino acids. Per the study methods: The authors estimated nucleated cell counts from reference gene primer amplification. Clones were read by immunoSEQ multiplex PCR, and TCRdb kept only the in-frame ones, dropping some. That table supplies the V and J calls and clone size; D and trimming were determined from the DNA. The table has around 160,000 clones, around 87% seen once. V is TRBV5-6 and J is TRBJ1-3, with TRBD1 as a possible D gene (6 bases). Specimen: peripheral blood. The receptor was isolated from a man in his late teens or twenties with acute or convalescent COVID-19. The CDR3 reads CASSLTGRTGNTIYF. The CDR3 DNA reads TGTGCCAGCAGCTTGACAGGGCGGACTGGAAACACCATATATTTT.